This T cell receptor (beta chain) was documented in a study of T cells in Graves' hyperthyroidism and ophthalmopathy. Overall study results and limits: It was a median roughly 6.5 months before onset that the model predicted ophthalmopathy. Blood samples included most of the expanded thyroid clonotypes exceeding 0.001.

Amplification of TCR beta CDR3 regions was performed using RNA transcripts as template. HTBI primers drove first-round RT-PCR of the TCR CDR3. TCRdb recomputed calls from the multiplex PCR reads with MiXCR, one row per CDR3 protein. The sample holds hundreds of thousands of distinct CDR3 sequences; roughly 14% are singletons and the top ten take roughly 13%. V was trimmed by 0 bases and J by 8 bases, leaving 13 bases between them. There are 15 residues in the CDR3. Germline lookup yields CDR1 LNHNV and CDR2 YYDKDF (reference sequence). In this sample, this clonotype turned up a few times. Antigen specificity is unknown.

The chain employs TRBV15 and TRBJ1-4; possible D gene TRBD1, 6 bases. The source material was blood. This sequence originates from a young man with Graves' ophthalmopathy. CDR3 region: CATSRDPGGSEKLFF. DNA of the CDR3: TGTGCCACCAGCAGAGATCCGGGGGGCTCGGAAAAACTGTTTTTT.